A single sample is the source of the 27 T cell receptor beta chains below, sequenced in a study of T cells in Graves' hyperthyroidism and ophthalmopathy. TCR beta CDR3 sequences were amplified from RNA transcripts. Primed by the HTBI set, a first-round RT-PCR was run on the TCR CDR3. TCRdb redid the calling of the multiplex PCR reads with MiXCR, one entry per CDR3 protein. Among some 720,000 distinct CDR3 sequences listed, roughly 15% were seen once. The source material was blood. The receptors were gathered from a man in his late teens or twenties with Graves' hyperthyroidism.

V and J are TRBV20-1 and TRBJ2-7, with 10 bases fitting TRBD2. Trimming cost V 0 bases and J 5 bases; bases outside gene matches: 7. The CDR3 runs to 15 residues. Germline V gene data show CDR1 as DFQATT and CDR2 as SNEGSKA (reference sequence). CDR3 DNA sequence: TGCAGTGCTAGAGATCCGAGCGGGAGGGCGAACGAGCAGTACTTC. Amino acids: CSARDPSGRANEQYF.

The chain combines TRBV11-2 with TRBJ2-1; 8 nucleotides match TRBD2. Germline CDR1 SGHAT, CDR2 FQNNGV. With V trimmed by 3 bases and J by 6 bases, 7 bases remained unmatched. The CDR3 sequence is 15 residues long. In nucleotides, the CDR3 is TGTGCCAGCAGCTTCTACCAGGGACTAGTCAATGAGCAGTTCTTC. This sequence encodes CASSFYQGLVNEQFF.

V and J are TRBV20-1 and TRBJ2-3, with TRBD1 matching 8 bases. The CDR3 is 17 residues long. V was pared by 2 bases and J by 4 bases, with 14 bases of the junction left unmatched. Germline-derived CDR1 and CDR2 are DFQATT and SNEGSKA (reference sequence). The CDR3 DNA is TGCAGTGCTAGACAGACCCAGGGGGCACTTATGGCAGATACGCAGTATTTT. Translating gives CSARQTQGALMADTQYF.

This clonotype was observed at least ten times. The V call is TRBV20-1, the J call TRBJ2-7; no reliable D call. The CDR3 runs to 14 residues. Trimming removed 6 bases from V and 0 bases from J, with 15 bases in between. CDR1 is DFQATT and CDR2 is SNEGSKA in the germline V gene (reference sequence). The CDR3 DNA reads TGCAGTGCCACCAGGATTGAGAACTCCTACGAGCAGTACTTC. Translation: CSATRIENSYEQYF.

This clonotype turned up a few times. The rearrangement uses TRBV28 and TRBJ1-6; a possible D gene is TRBD1 (6 bases). Germline V lookup: CDR1 MDHEN, CDR2 SYDVKM. The CDR3 spans 17 residues. Trimming cost V 5 bases and J 3 bases, with 17 bases left between them. For the CDR3, the DNA is TGTGCCAGCAGTCCATTCGTCGACAGGTTCTATAATTCACCCCTCCACTTT. It translates to CASSPFVDRFYNSPLHF.

V and J are TRBV27 and TRBJ2-2; D may be TRBD1 or TRBD2 (5 bases each). The CDR3 has 15 residues. In germline, CDR1 is MNHEY, CDR2 SMNVEV (reference sequence). V lost 7 bases, J lost 1 base, and 13 bases lay in between. The CDR3 DNA sequence: TGTGCCAGCAAAAAGGGGACCTTGAACACCGGGGAGCTGTTTTTT. Translation gives CASKKGTLNTGELFF.

This clonotype was detected only a few times. This may be a read error: a much more frequent sequence differs by one nucleotide. J is TRBJ1-2 and V is TRBV28; no clear D. The V end was cut by 2 bases, the J end by 2 bases, with 6 bases between. Germline CDR1 MDHEN, CDR2 SYDVKM. CDR3 length: 13 amino acids. CDR3 in DNA: TGTGCCAGCAGTTTACGGGAGAACTATGGCTACACCTTC. This sequence encodes CASSLRENYGYTF.

This clonotype was counted many times. V usage is TRBV2 and J usage is TRBJ2-2; 9 nucleotides line up with TRBD1. This CDR3 is 14 amino acids long. Trimming removed 8 bases from V and 8 bases from J; junction bases left unmatched: 9. Germline V gives CDR1 SNHLY, CDR2 FYNNEI. CDR3 coding DNA: TGTGCCAGCCGTCCCGGGACAGGGTCAGGGGAGCTGTTTTTT. Translating gives CASRPGTGSGELFF.

The J gene is TRBJ1-5, the V gene TRBV20-1; D may be TRBD1 (6 bases). In germline, CDR1 is DFQATT, CDR2 SNEGSKA (reference sequence). Trimming shortened V by 3 bases and J by 2 bases, and 20 bases separated the two germline ends. The CDR3 extends over 17 amino acids. In nucleotides, the CDR3 is TGCAGTGCTAGGAAACAGGGTCTCCAAAGAGGCAATCAGCCCCAGCATTTT. It yields the protein CSARKQGLQRGNQPQHF.

This clonotype was seen repeatedly, ten times or more. The chain employs TRBV9 and TRBJ1-2, with TRBD1 identical over 7 bases. Germline assignment: CDR1 SGDLS and CDR2 YYNGEE. The ends lost 4 bases at V and 4 bases at J; junction bases unmatched: 10. The CDR3 consists of 15 residues. The CDR3 protein is CASSPQTGSFYGYTF. For the CDR3, the DNA is TGTGCCAGCAGCCCTCAGACAGGGTCCTTCTATGGCTACACCTTC.

This clonotype was counted many times. This chain connects TRBV18 to TRBJ1-1; D is ambiguous. CDR3 length: 14 amino acids. Trimming left V 0 bases short and J 3 bases short, with 8 bases between. Germline V gene lookup returns CDR1 KGHSH and CDR2 LQKENI. The CDR3 reads CASSPPSQDTEAFF. The CDR3 DNA follows: TGTGCCAGCTCACCACCGTCGCAGGACACTGAAGCTTTCTTT.

This clonotype was seen many times. This sequence joins TRBV5-1 and TRBJ1-1; no definite D call. Germline V gene data show CDR1 as SGHRS and CDR2 as YFSETQ. V dropped 0 bases and J dropped 5 bases, with 11 bases sitting between them. The CDR3 extends over 14 amino acids. CDR3 loop: CASSLEGLGTEAFF. In DNA form, the CDR3 reads TGCGCCAGCAGCTTGGAAGGATTGGGAACTGAAGCTTTCTTT.

The CDR3 DNA reads as TGTGCCAGCAGCGAGGGACGGCGTTTCGAGGAGCAGTACTTC. It encodes CASSEGRRFEEQYF. The genes are TRBV4-2 and TRBJ2-7; D may be TRBD1 or TRBD2 (5 bases each). This CDR3 region has 14 residues. V lost 5 bases, J lost 7 bases, and 18 bases lay in between. The germline gives CDR1 LGHNA, CDR2 YNFKEQ.

This clonotype has ten or more counts. The V and J genes are TRBV18 and TRBJ2-3, with a tentative D call TRBD1 (6 bases). The germline V and J ends were trimmed by 3 bases and 5 bases, with 15 bases remaining between them. This CDR3 region has 15 residues. Germline assignment: CDR1 KGHSH and CDR2 LQKENI. CDR3 residues: CASSPMGASGDTQYF. In nucleotides, the CDR3 is TGTGCCAGCTCACCTATGGGGGCTTCCGGAGATACGCAGTATTTT.

This clonotype has more than one count but fewer than ten. This chain connects TRBV2 to TRBJ1-1, with a possible D match to TRBD1 (5 bases). The CDR3 runs 14 residues. From germline, CDR1 is SNHLY and CDR2 FYNNEI. V lost 1 base and J lost 3, with 9 bases in between. The chain's CDR3 is CASSEDKGYTEAFF. CDR3 nucleotides: TGTGCCAGCAGTGAAGATAAGGGGTACACTGAAGCTTTCTTT.

The rearrangement links TRBV7-2 to TRBJ1-1; 10 bases are shared with TRBD1. The CDR3 is made up of 14 amino acids. Trimming removed 5 bases from V and 5 bases from J; junction bases left unmatched: 5. Germline CDR1 reads SGHTA; CDR2 reads FQGNSA. Here the CDR3 reads CASSDRTGGTEAFF. In DNA, the CDR3 is TGTGCCAGCAGCGATCGGACAGGGGGGACTGAAGCTTTCTTT.

This clonotype has just a few counts. The rearrangement uses TRBV5-1 and TRBJ1-1, with a tentative D call TRBD1 (5 bases). There are 13 residues in the CDR3. The germline V gene has CDR1 SGHRS and CDR2 YFSETQ. The germline V and J ends were trimmed by 5 bases and 4 bases, with 12 bases remaining between them. CDR3 in DNA: TGCGCCAGCAGAATGCAGGGAGGCACTGAAGCTTTCTTT. As protein: CASRMQGGTEAFF.

This chain links TRBV18 with TRBJ2-2; D is undetermined. This CDR3 comprises 17 residues. The germline V gene encodes CDR1 KGHSH and CDR2 LQKENI. V lost 5 bases and J lost 1, with 17 bases in between. This CDR3 reads CASSSYQGRKNTGELFF. In DNA form, the CDR3 reads TGTGCCAGCTCATCATATCAAGGCAGGAAGAACACCGGGGAGCTGTTTTTT.

Concerning this clonotype itself: Since the CDR3 does not end with the conserved phenylalanine or tryptophan, this likely comes from a read error. CDR3 protein: CASSPTSGMGTDTQYS. As DNA, the CDR3 is TGTGCCAGCTCACCAACGAGCGGGATGGGCACAGATACGCAGTATTCT. The chain employs TRBV18 and TRBJ2-3; 7 bases agree with TRBD2. The CDR3 covers 16 residues. V lost 2 bases to trimming and J lost 1 base; unmatched junction nucleotides: 6. Germline CDR1 KGHSH, CDR2 LQKENI.

This clonotype was found a few times. This chain links TRBV7-2 with TRBJ1-5; D not certain. Germline V lookup: CDR1 SGHTA, CDR2 FQGNSA. This CDR3 has 14 amino acids. The V gene lost 5 bases and the J gene lost 5 bases, with 13 bases spanning the gap. The CDR3 DNA is TGTGCCAGCAGCCGTGGACGGACCGATCAGCCCCAGCATTTT. This translates into CASSRGRTDQPQHF.

V gene TRBV25-1 combines with J gene TRBJ2-3; D unresolved. V lost 0 bases, J lost 4 bases, and 8 bases lay in between. Germline values: CDR1 MGHDK, CDR2 SYGVNS. The CDR3 has 14 residues. For the CDR3, the DNA is TGTGCCAGCAGTGAATATGTTAGCTCAGATACGCAGTATTTT. Its translation is CASSEYVSSDTQYF.

CDR3 loop: CASTPRGLAGGDTGELFF. The CDR3 DNA sequence: TGTGCCAGCACCCCACGAGGACTAGCGGGAGGGGACACCGGGGAGCTGTTTTTT. The genes are TRBV7-2 and TRBJ2-2; the match to TRBD2 covers 15 bases. V was pared by 7 bases and J by 3 bases, with 9 bases of the junction left unmatched. The CDR3 runs 18 residues. Germline-derived CDR1 and CDR2 are SGHTA and FQGNSA.

There are many counts of this clonotype. The genes are TRBV3-1 and TRBJ2-3; no clear D. In germline, CDR1 is LGHDT, CDR2 YNNKEL (reference sequence). Trimming took off 3 bases at V and 5 bases at J, with 9 bases between the two ends. The CDR3 totals 13 residues. The CDR3, as DNA: TGTGCCAGCAGCCATTACATGAGAGATACGCAGTATTTT. Residues: CASSHYMRDTQYF.

This clonotype was detected a few times. The rearrangement uses TRBV4-1 and TRBJ1-1, with unresolved D. Trimming shortened V by 1 base and J by 8 bases, and 11 bases separated the two germline ends. The CDR3 is made up of 13 amino acids. Germline V gene data show CDR1 as MGHRA and CDR2 as YSYEKL. The DNA for the CDR3 is TGCGCCAGCAGCCAAGGGATACTGGGGGAAGCTTTCTTT. Translated: CASSQGILGEAFF.

In this sample, this clonotype turned up many times. The chain employs TRBV28 and TRBJ2-2; D may be TRBD1 (6 bases). The CDR3 is 15 amino acids. CDR1 MDHEN and CDR2 SYDVKM come from the germline V gene. The germline V and J ends were trimmed by 3 bases and 6 bases, with 14 bases remaining between them. CDR3 residues: CASSLLVGAAGELFF. For the CDR3, the DNA is TGTGCCAGCAGTTTGTTGGTGGGGGCCGCCGGGGAGCTGTTTTTT.

This clonotype was picked up many times. The V and J genes are TRBV12-3 or TRBV12-4 and TRBJ2-7; D perhaps matches TRBD1 (6 bases). Trimming shortened V by 5 bases and J by 2 bases, and 10 bases separated the two germline ends. This CDR3 is 13 amino acids long. The CDR3 bases are TGTGCCAGCAGTCCAGGGGTAACCTACGAGCAGTACTTC. Its protein product is CASSPGVTYEQYF.

This clonotype came up many times. V and J are TRBV28 and TRBJ2-6; D gene uncertain. The V gene lost 3 bases and the J gene lost 2 bases, with 8 bases spanning the gap. The CDR3 extends over 15 amino acids. The V gene's germline CDR1 is MDHEN and CDR2 SYDVKM. As DNA, the CDR3 is TGTGCCAGCAGTTTTCTAACAGCTGGGGCCAACGTCCTGACTTTC. It specifies CASSFLTAGANVLTF.